Following are 20 T cell receptor beta chains from one sample sequenced in a study of T cells in Graves' hyperthyroidism and ophthalmopathy. TCR beta CDR3 regions were amplified from RNA transcripts. Carried out on the TCR CDR3, a first-round RT-PCR used the HTBI primer set. MiXCR, run by TCRdb on the multiplex PCR reads, gives a single entry per CDR3 protein. The sample consists of 250,000 to 300,000 distinct CDR3 sequences, 15% to 20% of them appearing once. Sequencing used blood. The receptors were gathered from a man between 45 and 60 years old with Graves' ophthalmopathy.

The chain joins TRBV5-1 to TRBJ2-3; perhaps TRBD1 as D (6 bases). The CDR3 extends over 15 amino acids. Germline lookup yields CDR1 SGHRS and CDR2 YFSETQ. The V end lost 4 bases, the J end lost 3 bases, and 15 bases lay between the germline ends. Here the CDR3 DNA reads TGCGCCAGCAGCCGACAGGAAAACCCTACAGATACGCAGTATTTT. It yields the protein CASSRQENPTDTQYF.

V usage is TRBV28 and J usage is TRBJ2-1, with TRBD2 matching 7 bases. CDR3 length: 15 residues. The junction had 3 bases not matched to a gene; V was cut back by 1 base and J by 3 bases. In germline, CDR1 is MDHEN, CDR2 SYDVKM. The CDR3 loop is CASSLSGEGYNEQFF. The CDR3 DNA reads TGTGCCAGCAGTTTATCCGGGGAGGGCTACAATGAGCAGTTCTTC.

This chain uses TRBV7-9 with TRBJ1-6; D is unclear. Trimming took 1 base from V and 7 from J, leaving 8 bases between them. The CDR3 extends over 14 amino acids. CDR1 is SEHNR, CDR2 FQNEAQ, per germline (reference sequence). CDR3 amino acids: CASSLEGMNSPLHF. CDR3 coding DNA: TGTGCCAGCAGCTTAGAGGGAATGAATTCACCCCTCCACTTT.

The CDR3 DNA is TGTGCCAGCAGTTACTCGAGCAGCGGAACGGATCCCTACAATGAGCAGTTCTTC. Translation: CASSYSSSGTDPYNEQFF. The gene calls are TRBV6-2 or TRBV6-3 and TRBJ2-1, with a weak D call TRBD2 (5 bases). V gave up 0 bases and J gave up 2 bases, with 17 bases separating them. CDR3 length: 18 residues. Looked up from germline, CDR1 is MNHEY and CDR2 is SVGEGT.

This clonotype showed up many times. The rearrangement links TRBV12-3 or TRBV12-4 to TRBJ2-7, with 7 bases aligning to TRBD2. Trimming at V came to 5 bases and at J to 5 bases, leaving 9 bases not matched to a gene. This CDR3 has 14 residues. CDR3 bases: TGTGCCAGCAGTGGCGGGAGAATGTTGGACGAGCAGTACTTC. This gives the protein CASSGGRMLDEQYF.

This clonotype was recorded at least ten times. A read error may account for a junction end that differs from germline. The V and J genes are TRBV7-7 and TRBJ2-5; a possible D gene is TRBD2 (5 bases). There are 16 residues in the CDR3. Germline V gives CDR1 SSHAT, CDR2 FNYEAQ (reference sequence). The CDR3 sequence is CASSRALEGRKETQYF. CDR3 bases: TGTGCTAGCAGCCGTGCTCTTGAGGGAAGGAAAGAGACCCAGTACTTC.

Concerning this clonotype: A clone one base away is much larger, so this may be a read error. V is TRBV7-9 and J is TRBJ2-2; D gene ambiguous. Trimming stripped 5 bases from V and 4 bases from J, with 5 bases between. Germline values: CDR1 SEHNR, CDR2 FQNEAQ (reference sequence). The CDR3 runs to 12 residues. The DNA of the CDR3 is TGTGCCAGCAGCGGGTTCACCGGGGAGCTGTTTTTT. Its translation: CASSGFTGELFF.

This clonotype was recorded at least ten times. The chain uses TRBV11-2 and TRBJ2-7; 8 bases align to TRBD1. From germline, CDR1 is SGHAT and CDR2 FQNNGV. The length of the CDR3 is 16 residues. The V segment lost 1 base and the J segment 4 bases; nucleotides outside the gene matches: 9. The CDR3 spells CASSLVRTGRSYEQYF. The CDR3 coding sequence is TGTGCCAGCAGCTTAGTGAGGACAGGGCGTTCTTACGAGCAGTACTTC.

V usage is TRBV28 and J usage is TRBJ2-7; TRBD2 matches at 7 bases. The DNA end lines up better with TRBJ2-1; the J call may be wrong. Germline V gives CDR1 MDHEN, CDR2 SYDVKM. The CDR3 runs 15 residues. CDR3 residues: CASSLVAGYSYEQFF. DNA of the CDR3: TGTGCCAGCAGTTTAGTAGCGGGTTACTCCTACGAGCAGTTCTTC.

V gene TRBV19 combines with J gene TRBJ1-5, with D tentatively TRBD1 (6 bases). Germline loops: CDR1 LNHDA, CDR2 SQIVND (reference sequence). Trimming shortened V by 8 bases and J by 0 bases, and 14 bases separated the two germline ends. This CDR3 spans 15 amino acids. The CDR3 DNA is TGTGCCAGTGGCGAAGGCAGGGGTAGCAATCAGCCCCAGCATTTT. Amino acid sequence: CASGEGRGSNQPQHF.

This clonotype was recorded a few times. The rearrangement links TRBV20-1 to TRBJ2-7, with 11 bases fitting TRBD2. Unmatched junction bases numbered 8, after V lost 1 base and J lost 0 bases. This CDR3 region has 17 residues. Germline V gene lookup returns CDR1 DFQATT and CDR2 SNEGSKA (reference sequence). The CDR3 here is CSARAPPSGRTSYEQYF. Written as DNA, the CDR3 is TGCAGTGCTAGAGCCCCCCCTAGCGGGAGGACCTCCTACGAGCAGTACTTC.

In its sample, this clonotype was seen many times. This sequence joins TRBV18 and TRBJ1-4; D unresolved. The CDR3 spans 13 residues. The V and J ends lost 1 base and 6 bases respectively, with 6 bases between them. Germline V CDR1 and CDR2: KGHSH, LQKENI. Written as DNA, the CDR3 is TGTGCCAGCTCACCACGTCCGGATGAAAAACTGTTTTTT. It encodes CASSPRPDEKLFF.

This clonotype has ten or more counts. The V and J genes are TRBV5-1 and TRBJ2-1; 13 bases line up with TRBD2. Losses at the gene ends were 0 bases for V and 9 bases for J; bases not matched to a gene: 3. This CDR3 is built from 15 residues. Germline V CDR1 and CDR2: SGHRS, YFSETQ. This CDR3 is CASSLGTSGSSEQFF. The CDR3 region has the DNA TGCGCCAGCAGCTTGGGGACTAGCGGGAGCAGTGAGCAGTTCTTC.

This clonotype was observed a few times. This chain connects TRBV11-2 to TRBJ2-7; no definite D call. V was cut by 5 bases and J by 3 bases, with 8 bases left in between. The germline V gene encodes CDR1 SGHAT and CDR2 FQNNGV. The CDR3 has 12 amino acids. CDR3 DNA sequence: TGTGCCAGCAGCCCCGGTTACTACGAGCAGTACTTC. Residues: CASSPGYYEQYF. The whole variable domain, filled in from reference TRBV11-2 and TRBJ2-7, reads EAGVAQSPRYKIIEKRQSVAFWCNPISGHATLYWYQQILGQGPKLLIQFQNNGVVDDSQLPKDRFSAERLKGVDSTLKIQPAKLEDSAVYLCASSPGYYEQYFGPGTRLTVT.

This clonotype was recorded at least ten times. The DNA for the CDR3 is TGTGCCAGCAGTTCCATACAGGGGGGTTGGGAGCAGTACTTC. Protein product: CASSSIQGGWEQYF. This rearrangement joins TRBV27 to TRBJ2-7; 8 bases are a match to TRBD1. Unmatched junction bases numbered 9, after V lost 4 bases and J lost 7 bases. Germline values: CDR1 MNHEY, CDR2 SMNVEV (reference sequence). This CDR3 spans 14 amino acids.

This clonotype was counted ten times or more. One junction end does not reproduce the germline sequence, and a read error may be involved. The rearrangement joins TRBV7-3 to TRBJ2-3; 10 bases align to TRBD1. Germline assignment: CDR1 SGHTA and CDR2 FQGTGA. This CDR3 has 18 amino acids. Here the CDR3 DNA reads TGTGCCAGCAGCCTAACGATGGGACAGGGGTCGAGCACAGATACGCAGTATTTT. This sequence encodes CASSLTMGQGSSTDTQYF.

This clonotype was counted a few times. This sequence joins TRBV4-1 and TRBJ2-3, with 12 bases aligning to TRBD2. V shed 1 base, J shed 3 bases, and the junction held 5 bases outside the gene matches. The CDR3 extends over 17 amino acids. The germline gives CDR1 MGHRA, CDR2 YSYEKL. CDR3 region: CASSQAPGLAGTDTQYF. The CDR3 nucleotides read TGCGCCAGCAGCCAAGCCCCCGGACTAGCGGGGACAGATACGCAGTATTTT.

This clonotype was found many times. The rearrangement links TRBV28 to TRBJ1-4; no reliable D call. Trimming stripped 5 bases from V and 1 base from J, with 11 bases between. The CDR3 sequence is 15 residues long. The germline gives CDR1 MDHEN, CDR2 SYDVKM. The CDR3 loop is CASSAPRKTNEKLFF. DNA of the CDR3: TGTGCCAGCAGTGCCCCCAGGAAAACTAATGAAAAACTGTTTTTT.

The chain joins TRBV7-3 to TRBJ1-1; D is unclear. This CDR3 region has 15 residues. Trimming pared 5 bases from V and 5 bases from J, leaving 18 bases between. Looked up from germline, CDR1 is SGHTA and CDR2 is FQGTGA. The CDR3 spells CASSPMGGGGTEAFF. Here the CDR3 DNA reads TGTGCCAGCAGCCCAATGGGTGGAGGCGGGACTGAAGCTTTCTTT.

The chain links TRBV5-5 to TRBJ2-2, with D unresolved. Per germline, CDR1 SGHKS and CDR2 YYEKEE (reference sequence). V was trimmed by 2 bases and J by 0 bases, leaving 5 bases between them. The CDR3 spans 14 residues. In nucleotides, the CDR3 is TGTGCCAGCAGCTTTAAGGCGAACACCGGGGAGCTGTTTTTT. This encodes CASSFKANTGELFF.